This TCR beta chain was identified during a study of T cell responses to AZD1222 COVID-19 vaccine. J was trimmed by 0 bases and V by 4 bases; bases with no gene match: 3. Germline V CDR1 and CDR2: SGHNT, YYREEE (reference sequence). The CDR3 length is 14 residues. About this clone: The antigen is not known.

Overall study results and limits: The study found vaccine-associated CD4 TCRs spanning spike, dominant at 160-218 and 743-854. In a largely white British group with more females than males, clonal diversity was possibly underestimated. Baseline testing showed seropositivity in only five or six AZD1222 recipients.

Data came from immunoSEQ multiplex PCR; TCRdb stores just in-frame clones and leaves some out. The sample records 250,000 to 300,000 clones, 90% to 95% being singletons. Second-dose intervals near 4 or 12 weeks were combined. Sequencing used peripheral blood, obtained 28 days after the second AZD1222 dose. The TCR was taken from an adult who received the AZD1222 COVID-19 vaccine. The V call is TRBV5-4, the J call TRBJ1-1, with 7 bases identical to TRBD1. The CDR3 bases are TGTGCCAGCAGCCTGGACAGGATGAACACTGAAGCTTTCTTT. Translation gives CASSLDRMNTEAFF.